The rows below give T cell receptor beta chains drawn from one sample of a study of tumor-infiltrating lymphocytes in primary liver carcinoma. Via MiXCR, TCRdb re-called the multiplex PCR reads, giving one row per CDR3 protein. The sample lists 150,000 to 200,000 distinct CDR3 sequences, 65% occurring once. The material sequenced was peripheral blood. The source of these receptors is a woman aged 60 to 75 with primary liver carcinoma and hepatitis B virus infection. CDR3s include the opening cysteine and the closing phenylalanine or tryptophan. The D gene is left open where the match is weak. Clone size, where shown, is once, few, many, or a class for clones that have expanded.

J | V | size | length | D | DNA | CDR3
TRBJ2-5 | TRBV11-2 | . | 13 | TRBD1 | TGTGCCAACAGCTTCGGGACAGAAGAGACCCAGTACTTC | CANSFGTEETQYF
TRBJ2-1 | TRBV6-1 | many | 13 | . | TGTGCCAGCAGTCCCTCTATCTTCAATGAGCAGTTCTTC | CASSPSIFNEQFF
TRBJ1-5 | TRBV9 | . | 12 | . | TGTGCCAGCAGTCGAGATAATCAGCCCCAGCATTTT | CASSRDNQPQHF
TRBJ2-3 | TRBV11-2 | . | 17 | . | TGTGCCAGCAGCTTAGTGGCCAGGAGTACAGTAGGAGATACGCAGTATTTT | CASSLVARSTVGDTQYF
TRBJ2-5 | TRBV11-2 | once | 15 | TRBD1 | TGTGCCTGCAGCCCCTCGACAGGGGTAGGTGAGACCCAGTACTTC | CACSPSTGVGETQYF
TRBJ1-3 | TRBV7-9 | few | 12 | . | TGTGCCAGCAGCCAGGGTCGAGACACCATATATTTT | CASSQGRDTIYF
TRBJ2-6 | TRBV11-2 | . | 15 | . | TGTGCCAGCAGTGGCGGGCCCTCTGGGGCCAACGTCCTGACTTTC | CASSGGPSGANVLTF
TRBJ1-5 | TRBV19 | . | 18 | . | TGTGCCAGTACCGGGTCAACCAGGTCAGCGACCGCATATCAGCCCCAGCAGTTT | CASTGSTRSATAYQPQQF
TRBJ2-7 | TRBV23-1 | . | 12 | . | TGCGCCAGCACTCAACAGGGCTACGAGCAGTGCTTC | CASTQQGYEQCF
TRBJ2-7 | TRBV10-2 | few | 13 | TRBD1 | TGCGCCAGCAGATTTCGGGACAGTTACGAGCAGTACTTC | CASRFRDSYEQYF
TRBJ1-1 | TRBV29-1 | many | 13 | . | TGCAGCGTTATAAAAGGGGCCGCCACTGAAGCTTTCTTT | CSVIKGAATEAFF
TRBJ1-2 | TRBV12-3/TRBV12-4 | . | 14 | . | TGTGCCAGCAGTTTTAGGGGTGTTAACTATGGCTACACCTTC | CASSFRGVNYGYTF
TRBJ2-5 | TRBV7-9 | . | 16 | TRBD1 | TGTGCCAGCAGCCAAAATAGAGGACAGGGGAGAGAGACCCAGTACTTC | CASSQNRGQGRETQYF
TRBJ2-2 | TRBV11-2 | . | 16 | . | TGTGCCAGCAGCGATGGATGCAACATGAACACCGGGGAGCTGTTTTTT | CASSDGCNMNTGELFF
TRBJ2-2 | TRBV11-2 | many | 14 | TRBD1 | TGTGCCAGCTCACAGGGGCTAAACACCGGGGAGCTGTTTTTT | CASSQGLNTGELFF
TRBJ1-1 | TRBV29-1 | once | 12 | . | TGCAGCGTTAAGAGGTCGAACACTGAAGCTTTCTTT | CSVKRSNTEAFF
TRBJ2-1 | TRBV11-1 | . | 18 | . | TGTGCCAAGACATTTCGGGCTAGCAGGAGGGCTCATAGGGATGAGCAGTTCTTC | CAKTFRASRRAHRDEQFF
TRBJ2-2 | TRBV28 | few | 15 | . | TGTGCCAGCAGACCCCCTGGGAAAAACACCGGGGAGCTGTTTTTT | CASRPPGKNTGELFF
TRBJ2-1 | TRBV5-6 | . | 18 | TRBD2 | TGTGCCAGCAGCCCCTTTAAGGGACTACCGGGAGCGGACAATGAGCAGTTCTTC | CASSPFKGLPGADNEQFF
TRBJ2-5 | TRBV11-2 | . | 14 | . | TGTGCCAGCAGCTTGGCTAGCAGGAGTGAGACCCTGTACTTC | CASSLASRSETLYF
TRBJ2-3 | TRBV7-8 | few | 15 | . | TGTGCCAGCAGCTCCGGGCTAGGTCTCACAGATACGCAGTATTTT | CASSSGLGLTDTQYF
TRBJ2-2 | TRBV7-9 | . | 13 | . | TGTGCCAGCAGGCCCAGGGAGTCCGGGGAGCTGTTTTTT | CASRPRESGELFF
TRBJ1-6 | TRBV14 | few | 12 | . | TGTGCCAGCAGCCAAGGGAGAGCACCCCTCCACTTT | CASSQGRAPLHF
TRBJ2-2 | TRBV4-2 | many | 16 | TRBD2 | TGTGCCAGCAGCCCGGGACTAGCGGGAGAGGTCGGGGAGCTGTTTTTT | CASSPGLAGEVGELFF
TRBJ2-3 | TRBV5-6 | . | 12 | . | TGTGCCAGCAGCTTGTCCGCAGATACGCAGTATTTT | CASSLSADTQYF
TRBJ2-7 | TRBV11-1 | . | 12 | . | TGTGCCAGCATCCATCGGACCTACGAACAGTACTTC | CASIHRTYEQYF
TRBJ2-1 | TRBV12-3/TRBV12-4 | few | 13 | TRBD2 | TGTGCCAGCAGTCCGACTAGCGGGAGGGCTTTTAACTTC | CASSPTSGRAFNF
TRBJ2-7 | TRBV6-5 | . | 15 | . | TGTGCCAGCAGTACCGGGGGACTTTCCTCCTACAGGCAGTACTTC | CASSTGGLSSYRQYF
TRBJ2-1 | TRBV10-2 | . | 15 | TRBD2 | TGCACCAGCACCTCGAGTAGCGGGAGGGTGAATGAGCAGTTCTTC | CTSTSSSGRVNEQFF
TRBJ2-1 | TRBV24-1 | . | 16 | . | TGTGCCGCCAGTGATTTGCTGCCTAGATCCTACAATGAGCAGTTCTTC | CAASDLLPRSYNEQFF
TRBJ2-2 | TRBV11-2 | . | 16 | TRBD2 | TGTGCCAGCAGCTGGTGCGGGAGCTCCTTTGCCGGGGAGCTGTATTTT | CASSWCGSSFAGELYF
TRBJ2-6 | TRBV5-6 | . | 15 | . | TGTGCCAGCAGCTTTAGACTGGGCCCCACGAACGTCCTGACTTTC | CASSFRLGPTNVLTF
TRBJ2-2 | TRBV11-2 | . | 15 | . | TGTGCCAACAGCCACGGGGTTAGTGGCACTGGGGAGCTGTTTTTT | CANSHGVSGTGELFF
TRBJ2-5 | TRBV5-1 | . | 17 | TRBD2 | TGCGCCAGCAGCTTGGGACTAGCGGGAGGTCTTCAAGAGACCCAGTACTTC | CASSLGLAGGLQETQYF
TRBJ1-1 | TRBV20-1 | once | 11 | TRBD1 | TGCAGTGCGCCGACAGGGGTTGAAGCTTTCTTT | CSAPTGVEAFF
TRBJ1-1 | TRBV11-1 | . | 13 | . | TGTGACAGTAGCTTAAATCACGCAGGGTACGCTTTCTTT | CDSSLNHAGYAFF
TRBJ1-5 | TRBV6-6 | . | 15 | TRBD1 | TGTGGCAGCAGCCGTGGACAGGGGGACAATCAGCCCCAGCATTTT | CGSSRGQGDNQPQHF
TRBJ2-5 | TRBV12-3/TRBV12-4 | . | 14 | TRBD1 | TGTGCCAGCAGCCTCACAGGGGGCGGAGAGACCCAGTACTTC | CASSLTGGGETQYF
TRBJ2-7 | TRBV11-2 | . | 13 | . | TGTGCCAGCAGCTTGCAGACTTGGCGCAACCAGTACTTC | CASSLQTWRNQYF
TRBJ2-3 | TRBV4-1 | . | 15 | . | TGCGCCAGCAGCCAGATCTGGCCCCGCACAGATACGCAGTATTTT | CASSQIWPRTDTQYF